This T cell receptor beta chain stems from a study of T cells in Graves' hyperthyroidism and ophthalmopathy. Turning to the study itself: Peripheral blood sampling occurred at initial diagnosis, before any treatment.

Whole-study findings and limits: Before onset, by a median of around 6.1 months, the model predicted ophthalmopathy.

The CDR3 sequence is 15 residues long. The germline gives CDR1 SGHDT, CDR2 YYEEEE. Deletions cut 5 bases from V and 2 bases from J, with 13 bases between. Graves' hyperthyroidism without ophthalmopathy progression within 18 months was termed stable. Hyperthyroidism had been newly diagnosed in patients aged 18 to 65, and its duration was under 2 months. With respect to this clonotype: Its antigen is as yet unknown.

RNA transcripts gave rise to amplified TCR beta CDR3 regions. The HTBI primer set was used in a first-round RT-PCR of the TCR CDR3. Each CDR3 protein gets one entry after TCRdb re-called the multiplex PCR reads with MiXCR. The sample comprises about 360,000 distinct CDR3 sequences, 25% of which are singletons, and more than 60% rests with the top ten. The J gene is TRBJ2-2, the V gene TRBV5-6, with D possibly TRBD1 on 6 matching bases. The sample consisted of blood. This TCR derives from a man aged 50 or older with Graves' hyperthyroidism. CDR3: CASSRDRFNTGELFF. The CDR3 DNA sequence: TGTGCCAGCAGTCGTGACAGGTTCAACACCGGGGAGCTGTTTTTT.